The clone carrying this T cell receptor beta chain appeared many times. Time point meaning: newly diagnosed GD, antithyroid drugs for less than 3 months. TCR sequences were obtained from RNA taken from PBMCs. Building the TCR beta libraries relied on iRepertoire HTBI primers, and CDR3 regions underwent Arm-PCR. TCRdb independently ran MiXCR on the multiplex PCR reads; one entry per CDR3 protein. The sample gives hundreds of thousands of distinct CDR3 sequences, roughly 16% of which show up once; just under 25% is in the top ten. V lost 5 bases, J lost 8 bases, and 13 bases lay in between. Looked up from germline, CDR1 is SEHNR and CDR2 is FQNEAQ (reference sequence). The CDR3 extends over 13 amino acids. These data belong to a study of regulatory T cells in long-lasting Graves disease. Study as a whole: Antithyroid drugs had been taken under 3 months by newly diagnosed Graves' patients.

This same sample was also part of a study on T cells in Graves' hyperthyroidism and ophthalmopathy. That study adds: Initially, a first-round RT-PCR of the TCR CDR3 employed the HTBI primer set.

The rearrangement joins TRBV7-9 to TRBJ2-1; D possibly uses TRBD1 or TRBD2 (5 bases each). Sequences were derived from peripheral blood mononuclear cells (PBMCs), sampled at new diagnosis, from a patient treated with antithyroid drugs. The source is a woman between 40 and 65 years old with Graves disease. The CDR3 sequence: CASSPKGRDEQFF. In DNA form, the CDR3 reads TGTGCCAGCAGCCCTAAGGGGCGGGATGAGCAGTTCTTC.